The T cell receptor beta chain described here comes from a study of metastatic and nonmetastatic thyroid tumors. Study overall: Comparative analysis of repertoires was undertaken across blood and tumor or nodule tissue obtained from malignant and benign thyroid patients.

None of the patients had undergone any treatment ahead of thyroid surgery. This clone was seen a handful of times. Its cognate antigen is unknown. The CDR3 totals 18 residues. Germline values: CDR1 MRHNA, CDR2 SNTAGT. V was shortened by 0 bases and J by 0 bases, with 14 bases between the two germline ends. Original processing notes: It was from CDR3 differences across clinicopathological groups that a distant-metastasis classifier for papillary thyroid cancer was built. TCRdb re-clonotyped the PCR reads via MiXCR. None of the V and J calls come from the authors' own analysis; TCRdb made them. The sample carries about 41,000 clones, approximately 25% recorded once. General study points: The study reportedly found significantly higher TCR beta diversity in malignant thyroid tumors than benign nodules, in blood and tumor.

The TCR originated in a female donor with papillary thyroid cancer or a benign thyroid nodule (not recorded which). Some clones in this sample may be carry-over from other donors' samples. Sample: tumor tissue. This chain links TRBV6-4 with TRBJ2-2; the D is unclear. The DNA of the CDR3 is TGTGCCAGCAGTGACTCGGGGTGGCAGGCAGCGAACACCGGGGAGCTGTTTTTT. Amino acid sequence: CASSDSGWQAANTGELFF.